The entry below gives a single T cell receptor beta chain sequence along with its context. Its specificity is unknown. The CDR3 loop spans 15 amino acids. The ends lost 4 bases at V and 0 bases at J; junction bases unmatched: 5. Germline lookup yields CDR1 SGHRS and CDR2 YFSETQ. Together with a sample-barcoded 5' primer, a J-beta primer mix was included in a second PCR lasting roughly 6 to 12 cycles. TCRdb re-called the 5' RACE reads through MiXCR, storing one row per CDR3 protein. The data contain about 1 million distinct CDR3 sequences, approximately 25% of them singletons. The sample belongs to a study of blood T cells in healthy people across ages. Study-level findings and limits: Higher naive T cell percentage went strongly together with higher TCR beta diversity.

The authors isolated at least 6 million PBMCs per sample. Separately, the same data were catalogued under a study of T cells of mothers and their children.

This receptor was obtained from a girl aged 2 to 10 in good health. Sequenced: blood. This sequence joins TRBV5-1 and TRBJ2-3; 7 bases match TRBD1. CDR3 nucleotide sequence: TGCGCCAGCAGCCCGGGACAGCCTAGCACAGATACGCAGTATTTT. Translated, it gives CASSPGQPSTDTQYF.